This TCR beta chain was captured by sequencing in a study of T cell responses to AZD1222 COVID-19 vaccine. Overall study findings and caveats: Two doses of AZD1222 preceded a rise in Spike-specific TCR breadth and depth.

Trimming removed 1 base from V and 6 bases from J; junction bases left unmatched: 4. The CDR3 runs to 16 residues. Germline assignment: CDR1 SGHVS and CDR2 FNYEAQ. Some clones are missing from TCRdb's copy, which holds only in-frame ones; the method was immunoSEQ multiplex PCR. This sample has approximately 140,000 clones; 80% to 90% occur once, and the top ten carry 4.5% to 6.5%. As regards this clone: What it binds is not known.

The clonotype was recovered from an adult in good health. The sequencing used peripheral blood, collected on day 0 of AZD1222 vaccination. This chain joins TRBV7-6 and TRBJ2-1; 12 bases map to TRBD2. CDR3 in DNA: TGTGCCAGCAGCTTAGGACTAGCGGGAGCGGTCAATGAGCAGTTCTTC. Translating it yields CASSLGLAGAVNEQFF.